These 15 T cell receptor beta chains share one sample of origin, sequenced in a study of PD-L1 blockade in urothelial cancer. TCRdb's table, derived via immunoSEQ multiplex PCR, lists solely in-frame clones and lacks some. The data show tens of thousands of clones, roughly 82% seen once. Sequencing was performed on PBMCs, taken around atezolizumab (anti-PD-L1) treatment. The receptors here all came from a man aged 65 to 85 with urothelial cancer.

The chain couples TRBV13 to TRBJ2-7, with TRBD2 matching 11 bases. The CDR3 consists of 15 residues. CDR1 and CDR2 (germline): PRHDT, FYEKMQ (reference sequence). After removal of 1 base from V and 3 bases from J, the junction contained 2 bases not matched to a gene. The CDR3 here is CASSLASGRLYEQYF. The CDR3 bases are TGTGCCAGCAGCTTAGCTAGCGGGAGGCTCTACGAGCAGTACTTC.

V usage is TRBV5-1 and J usage is TRBJ2-3; D gene ambiguous. CDR3 size: 14 residues. CDR1 is SGHRS and CDR2 is YFSETQ in the germline V gene. Trimming stripped 3 bases from V and 0 bases from J, with 8 bases between. CDR3 residues: CASSSQTSTDTQYF. CDR3 bases: TGCGCCAGCAGCTCACAGACCAGCACAGATACGCAGTATTTT.

The chain uses TRBV5-6 and TRBJ2-5; 12 nucleotides agree with TRBD2. Trimming at V came to 4 bases and at J to 4 bases, leaving 5 bases not matched to a gene. The CDR3 consists of 15 residues. CDR1 is SGHDT, CDR2 YYEEEE, per germline. CDR3 in DNA: TGTGCCAGCAGCGCCCCGGGACTAGCGGGAGAGACCCAGTACTTC. Translating gives CASSAPGLAGETQYF. Full variable domain (rest looked up from reference TRBV5-6 and TRBJ2-5): DAGVTQSPTHLIKTRGQQVTLRCSPKSGHDTVSWYQQALGQGPQFIFQYYEEEERQRGNFPDRFSGHQFPNYSSELNVNALLLGDSALYLCASSAPGLAGETQYFGPGTRLLVL.

This rearrangement joins TRBV7-8 to TRBJ2-3; D may be TRBD2 (7 bases). Trimming removed 5 bases at V and 4 bases at J, with 16 bases between. Per germline, CDR1 SGHVS and CDR2 FQNEAQ. The CDR3 extends over 15 amino acids. CDR3 sequence reads: CASSLEGGGSDTQYF. As DNA, the CDR3 is TGTGCCAGCAGCCTAGAAGGGGGGGGGTCAGATACGCAGTATTTT.

The chain couples TRBV5-8 to TRBJ2-3, with D unclear. Germline assignment: CDR1 SGHTS and CDR2 YDEGEE. With 0 bases removed from V and 1 base from J, the gap between germline ends came to 9 bases. The CDR3 runs to 15 residues. The DNA for the CDR3 is TGTGCCAGCAGCTTGGACCTCTTAGGCACAGATACGCAGTATTTT. It is translated as CASSLDLLGTDTQYF.

The rearrangement links TRBV27 to TRBJ2-2; TRBD2 matches 7 bases. The CDR3 extends over 12 amino acids. The V segment lost 5 bases and the J segment 6 bases; nucleotides outside the gene matches: 0. Per the germline V gene, CDR1 is MNHEY and CDR2 is SMNVEV (reference sequence). DNA of the CDR3: TGTGCCAGCAGTCGGGGGGCCGGGGAGCTGTTTTTT. Amino acids: CASSRGAGELFF.

The rearrangement links TRBV19 to TRBJ2-3, with a weak D call TRBD1 (5 bases). V gave up 4 bases and J gave up 4 bases, with 9 bases separating them. CDR3 length equals 13 residues. Germline V lookup: CDR1 LNHDA, CDR2 SQIVND (reference sequence). The CDR3 coding sequence is TGTGCCAGTAGTACAGGGTTCCCAGATACGCAGTATTTT. Amino acid sequence: CASSTGFPDTQYF.

V gene TRBV5-4 combines with J gene TRBJ2-1; a possible D gene is TRBD2 (6 bases). The V and J ends lost 3 bases and 0 bases respectively, with 13 bases between them. The CDR3 is 16 residues long. The V gene's germline CDR1 is SGHNT and CDR2 YYREEE (reference sequence). CDR3 nucleotide sequence: TGTGCCAGCAGCTCCCCCGCGGGAAGCTCCTACAATGAGCAGTTCTTC. This codes for CASSSPAGSSYNEQFF.

The V and J genes are TRBV7-9 and TRBJ1-1; 7 bases are shared with TRBD1. Germline V gene sequence: CDR1 SEHNR, CDR2 FQNEAQ (reference sequence). J was trimmed by 3 bases and V by 5 bases; bases with no gene match: 3. This CDR3 spans 13 amino acids. In DNA, the CDR3 is TGTGCCAGCAGCCGAGACAGGGACACTGAAGCTTTCTTT. Its protein is CASSRDRDTEAFF. Supplemented by reference TRBV7-9 and TRBJ1-1, the full variable domain reads DTGVSQNPRHKITKRGQNVTFRCDPISEHNRLYWYRQTLGQGPEFLTYFQNEAQLEKSRLLSDRFSAERPKGSFSTLEIQRTEQGDSAMYLCASSRDRDTEAFFGQGTRLTVV.

This clone turned up a few times. The chain employs TRBV5-4 and TRBJ2-2; D may be TRBD2 (5 bases). Germline-derived CDR1 and CDR2 are SGHNT and YYREEE (reference sequence). This CDR3 is 16 amino acids long. With 4 bases removed from V and 4 bases from J, the gap between germline ends came to 17 bases. CDR3 amino acids: CASSRRSGGSTGELFF. The DNA for the CDR3 is TGTGCCAGCAGCCGGAGGTCGGGCGGAAGCACCGGGGAGCTGTTTTTT.

J is TRBJ2-1 and V is TRBV10-3; 8 nucleotides align to TRBD1. From germline, CDR1 is ENHRY and CDR2 SYGVKD. The ends lost 3 bases at V and 9 bases at J; junction bases unmatched: 1. The CDR3 is 12 amino acids. The CDR3 is CAISEDRGEQFF. CDR3 nucleotides: TGTGCCATCAGTGAAGACAGGGGTGAGCAGTTCTTC.

V and J are TRBV10-3 and TRBJ1-2, with 8 bases that match TRBD1. This CDR3 has 13 residues. The germline CDR1 and CDR2 sequences are ENHRY and SYGVKD. V dropped 6 bases and J dropped 6; count of bases not matched to a gene: 6. The CDR3 protein is CAIRTGEEDGYTF. DNA for the CDR3: TGTGCCATCAGGACAGGGGAAGAGGATGGCTACACCTTC.

V is TRBV6-6 and J is TRBJ1-3; D gene ambiguous. Germline lookup yields CDR1 MNHNY and CDR2 SVGAGI (reference sequence). Trimming took off 5 bases at V and 4 bases at J, with 6 bases between the two ends. The CDR3 length is 12 residues. This CDR3 is CASSQFGNTIYF. In DNA form, the CDR3 reads TGTGCCAGCAGTCAGTTCGGAAACACCATATATTTT.

The genes are TRBV7-3 and TRBJ2-1; 9 nucleotides align to TRBD2. Germline CDR1 is SGHTA and CDR2 is FQGTGA. This CDR3 is 14 amino acids long. J lost 6 bases, V lost 2 bases, and 2 bases had no gene match. The CDR3 region has the DNA TGTGCCAGCAGCTTAGGGACTAGCACCAATGAGCAGTTCTTC. It is translated as CASSLGTSTNEQFF.

J is TRBJ1-1 and V is TRBV5-1; TRBD1 is a possible D gene (6 bases). The CDR3 loop spans 15 amino acids. The germline V gene encodes CDR1 SGHRS and CDR2 YFSETQ. The V end lost 3 bases, the J end lost 2 bases, and 14 bases lay between the germline ends. For the CDR3, the DNA is TGCGCCAGCAGCTCCCCGGAAGGGGGAAACACTGAAGCTTTCTTT. This sequence encodes CASSSPEGGNTEAFF. The entire variable domain, with the rest obtained from reference TRBV5-1 and TRBJ1-1, is as follows: KAGVTQTPRYLIKTRGQQVTLSCSPISGHRSVSWYQQTPGQGLQFLFEYFSETQRNKGNFPGRFSGRQFSNSRSEMNVSTLELGDSALYLCASSSPEGGNTEAFFGQGTRLTVV.